The 2 T cell receptor beta chains listed next were all sequenced from one sample in a study of cytomegalovirus exposure and HLA in healthy donors (dated by TCRdb to 2016 to 2017). Library preparation employed the immunoSEQ multiplex PCR assay. For the multiplex PCR, a mixture combining 60 forward primers for TCR Vbeta segments and 13 reverse primers for TCR Jbeta segments was used. Entries here come from immuneACCESS through TCRdb and include only in-frame sequences with V and J called. Some clones fail to appear in such tables; in the studies checked, an unresolved V gene covers under half of the shortfall, and the cause of the remainder is unknown. For this sample, the table gives about 190,000 clones. The ten largest clones capture 6.5% of the sample. Sequences were obtained from PBMCs. The receptor set was obtained from a man younger than 45 in good health and CMV-seronegative.

This rearrangement joins TRBV29-1 to TRBJ1-5; no firm D call. Trimming shortened V by 4 bases and J by 3 bases, and 4 bases separated the two germline ends. CDR3 length: 11 residues. Germline values: CDR1 SQVTM, CDR2 ANQGSEA. DNA for the CDR3: TGCAGCGTTGGAGTCAATCAGCCCCAGCATTTT. Its translation: CSVGVNQPQHF.

About this clone itself: Its ends do not fully match the called genes, so a read error is possible. The chain combines TRBV5-1 with TRBJ2-7; a possible D gene is TRBD2 (6 bases). This CDR3 has 13 residues. In germline, CDR1 is SGHRS, CDR2 YFSETQ. This CDR3 reads CVSSFGTRDEQYF. CDR3 nucleotides: TGCGTCAGCAGCTTCGGGACTCGCGACGAGCAGTACTTC.